This TCR beta chain was identified in a study of shared clonotypes between healthy human individuals. The wider study: Researchers assigned three CD4 naive, three CD4 memory, two CD8 naive and one CD8 memory plate to each donor.

General study findings and limits: Rarefaction analysis demonstrated incomplete sorted-subset sequencing notwithstanding large depth.

Concerning this clone itself: Its antigen is not known.

Over several immunoSEQ plates, each subset's genomic DNA was distributed in even portions. Measured with immunoSEQ multiplex PCR; TCRdb has only the in-frame clones, and not every one. The sample includes 550,000 to 800,000 clones, over 65% of them seen just once. Nashville, Tennessee was home to all donors, who were Caucasian adults. The specimen was memory CD4+ T cells sorted from blood. Subset in this sample: CD45RA-negative fraction. This receptor was identified in a young woman in good health.

The CDR3 loop reads CASRKDKLAGSYNEQFF. CDR3 DNA sequence: TGTGCCAGCAGGAAAGATAAACTAGCGGGATCATACAATGAGCAGTTCTTC. The V and J genes are TRBV4-2 and TRBJ2-1, with 10 bases identical to TRBD2. Germline V gene data show CDR1 as LGHNA and CDR2 as YNFKEQ. The CDR3 sequence is 17 residues long. After removal of 6 bases from V and 4 bases from J, the junction contained 12 bases not matched to a gene.